This T cell receptor (beta chain) comes out of a study of chronic HIV infection and antiretroviral therapy. In TCRdb, the 5' RACE reads were re-called with MiXCR into one record per CDR3 protein. Of tens of thousands of distinct CDR3 sequences in the sample, 8.2% were seen once. The germline V gene has CDR1 SGHNT and CDR2 YYREEE (reference sequence). V lost 4 bases to trimming and J lost 3 bases; unmatched junction nucleotides: 4. The CDR3 is 16 amino acids. The receptor's source is an adult who had HIV and had not received antiretroviral therapy, or was an uninfected healthy control (not recorded which). Input material: peripheral blood. The chain links TRBV5-4 to TRBJ2-6, with 10 bases identical to TRBD2. The CDR3 sequence is CASSGGTSVGANVLTF. CDR3 nucleotides: TGTGCCAGCAGCGGCGGGACTAGCGTTGGGGCCAACGTCCTGACTTTC.